Listed here are 20 T cell receptor beta chains from one sample, sequenced in a study of blood T cells in healthy people across ages. Sample-barcoded 5' priming and a J-beta primer mix drove a second PCR of about 6 to 12 cycles. TCRdb independently ran MiXCR on the 5' RACE reads; one entry per CDR3 protein. The sample holds roughly 790,000 distinct CDR3 sequences, approximately 39% seen once. Sequences were obtained from blood. The receptors shown here come from a woman aged 60-75 years in good health.

The sample holds many counts of this clonotype. V and J are TRBV3-1 and TRBJ2-1, with D possibly matching TRBD2 (6 bases). Trimming took 0 bases from V and 3 from J, leaving 9 bases between them. Germline V lookup: CDR1 LGHDT, CDR2 YNNKEL (reference sequence). The CDR3 has 15 residues. Here the CDR3 reads CASSQDGGIYNEQFF. DNA for the CDR3: TGTGCCAGCAGCCAAGACGGGGGAATCTACAATGAGCAGTTCTTC.

Notes on this clonotype: This may come from a read error, since a much larger clone is one base off. The CDR3 DNA reads TGTGCCATTCCGGAGGGCGGGAGACCTAACAATGAGCAGTTCTTC. Encoded protein: CAIPEGGRPNNEQFF. The rearrangement uses TRBV27 and TRBJ2-1, with 7 bases identical to TRBD2. Trimming at V came to 10 bases and at J to 5 bases, leaving 14 bases not matched to a gene. There are 15 residues in the CDR3. CDR1 MNHEY and CDR2 SMNVEV come from the germline V gene (reference sequence).

This clonotype showed up just a few times. The CDR3 region has the DNA TGTGCCAGCAGACTTCAGGTACGGAACACTGAAGCTTTCTTT. It is translated as CASRLQVRNTEAFF. The rearrangement joins TRBV6-2 or TRBV6-3 to TRBJ1-1, with D unclear. The germline V gene encodes CDR1 MNHEY and CDR2 SVGEGT. The length of the CDR3 is 14 residues. Trimming removed 6 bases from V and 1 base from J, with 12 bases in between.

This clonotype was found a few times. The rearrangement uses TRBV28 and TRBJ2-3; TRBD2 is a possible D gene (6 bases). V was pared by 4 bases and J by 3 bases, with 20 bases between. Looked up from germline, CDR1 is MDHEN and CDR2 is SYDVKM. This CDR3 is 17 amino acids long. DNA of the CDR3: TGTGCCAGCAGTTCCACCCGCGGGATCGATCAGACAGATACGCAGTATTTT. Residues: CASSSTRGIDQTDTQYF.

The chain couples TRBV20-1 to TRBJ1-5; 9 nucleotides agree with TRBD1. V lost 6 bases, J lost 2 bases, and 14 bases stayed unmatched. The CDR3 length is 17 residues. Germline CDR1 DFQATT, CDR2 SNEGSKA (reference sequence). This CDR3 is CSAQPGQGIIGNQPQHF. The CDR3 nucleotides read TGCAGTGCCCAGCCTGGACAGGGGATTATAGGCAATCAGCCCCAGCATTTT.

This sequence joins TRBV2 and TRBJ2-1; 9 bases align to TRBD2. After removal of 8 bases from V and 13 bases from J, the junction contained 12 bases not matched to a gene. This CDR3 contains 13 residues. Germline V CDR1 and CDR2: SNHLY, FYNNEI. The CDR3, as DNA: TGTGCCAGCGGTAGCGGGAGTGGAGAGACCCAGTTCTTC. Translated: CASGSGSGETQFF. Supplemented by reference TRBV2 and TRBJ2-1, the full variable domain reads EPEVTQTPSHQVTQMGQEVILRCVPISNHLYFYWYRQILGQKVEFLVSFYNNEISEKSEIFDDQFSVERPDGSNFTLKIRSTKLEDSAMYFCASGSGSGETQFFGPGTRLTVL.

In its sample, this clonotype was seen a few times. This sequence joins TRBV20-1 and TRBJ1-2; weak D call: TRBD1 (6 bases). V lost 3 bases and J lost 5, with 16 bases in between. Germline V lookup: CDR1 DFQATT, CDR2 SNEGSKA (reference sequence). This CDR3 comprises 14 residues. DNA for the CDR3: TGCAGTGCTAGTTTACGGGCAGGGGAGTATGGCTACACCTTC. The encoded protein is CSASLRAGEYGYTF.

The chain combines TRBV29-1 with TRBJ2-7; D assignment may be TRBD1 or TRBD2 (5 bases each). The end of the DNA is better explained by TRBJ2-5, so the J call may be wrong. The CDR3 contains 13 residues. The germline gives CDR1 SQVTM, CDR2 ANQGSEA. Written as DNA, the CDR3 is TGCAGCGTTTACGGACACGCGGGCGAGACCCAGTACTTC. Amino acids: CSVYGHAGETQYF.

In its sample, this clonotype was seen a few times. V usage is TRBV5-1 and J usage is TRBJ2-7, with 9 bases that match TRBD2. V was clipped by 3 bases and J by 7 bases; unmatched bases: 8. Germline assignment: CDR1 SGHRS and CDR2 YFSETQ. The CDR3 has 14 residues. The CDR3 DNA follows: TGCGCCAGCAGCTACGGGACTAGCCCGATGGAGCAGTACTTC. It encodes CASSYGTSPMEQYF.

CDR3 DNA: TGTGCCTGGAGTGCGCGACAGGGGGCTTTAGATACGCAGTATTTT. Its protein product is CAWSARQGALDTQYF. The V and J genes are TRBV30 and TRBJ2-3; 10 nucleotides line up with TRBD1. This CDR3 is 15 amino acids long. CDR1 and CDR2 from the germline V gene are GTSNPN and SVGIG (reference sequence). The trim removed 1 base at V and 5 bases at J, leaving 6 bases unmatched.

The J gene is TRBJ2-1, the V gene TRBV24-1; TRBD2 agrees at 13 bases. Germline assignment: CDR1 KGHDR and CDR2 SFDVKD. This CDR3 comprises 16 residues. Trimming took 4 bases from V and 7 from J; bases not matched to a gene: 6. CDR3 residues: CATSDTGTSGVNEQFF. As DNA, the CDR3 is TGTGCCACCAGTGACACCGGGACTAGCGGGGTAAATGAGCAGTTCTTC.

J is TRBJ2-7 and V is TRBV10-3; possible D gene TRBD1, 5 bases. The CDR3 sequence is 16 residues long. CDR1 ENHRY and CDR2 SYGVKD come from the germline V gene. V was pared by 6 bases and J by 7 bases, with 25 bases between. The CDR3 DNA reads TGTGCCATCAGCCAAGCCTGGGGCCGATTGGGCAATGAGCAGTACTTC. It yields the protein CAISQAWGRLGNEQYF.

V is TRBV20-1 and J is TRBJ2-3; possibly TRBD1 or TRBD2 for D (5 bases each). The CDR3 has 13 amino acids. CDR1 is DFQATT, CDR2 SNEGSKA, per germline (reference sequence). V lost 7 bases and J 2 bases, leaving 13 bases between the germline ends. In DNA, the CDR3 is TGCAGTGTTGCAGGGACCTTCACAGATACGCAGTATTTT. Amino acids: CSVAGTFTDTQYF.

The chain recombines TRBV7-3 with TRBJ2-4; TRBD2 agrees at 8 bases. Per germline, CDR1 SGHTA and CDR2 FQGTGA. V gave up 0 bases and J gave up 1 base; unmatched junction bases: 8. This CDR3 has 18 amino acids. The CDR3 protein is CASSLTGRGAAAKNIQYF. The CDR3 nucleotides read TGTGCCAGCAGCTTAACCGGGCGGGGGGCCGCGGCCAAAAACATTCAGTACTTC.

This clonotype showed up just a few times. J is TRBJ1-2 and V is TRBV30; TRBD1 is a possible D gene (6 bases). Germline values: CDR1 GTSNPN, CDR2 SVGIG (reference sequence). This CDR3 has 12 residues. V was trimmed by 1 base and J by 8 bases, leaving 11 bases between them. The CDR3 loop reads CAWSEGEGGYTF. CDR3 DNA sequence: TGTGCCTGGAGTGAGGGGGAAGGCGGCTACACCTTC.

This chain uses TRBV20-1 with TRBJ2-3; 7 bases fit TRBD2. Losses at the gene ends were 5 bases for V and 1 base for J; bases not matched to a gene: 12. Germline CDR1 reads DFQATT; CDR2 reads SNEGSKA (reference sequence). The CDR3 sequence is 16 residues long. The CDR3 coding sequence is TGCAGTGCTCCCAGCCGGGGACTACTGGGCACAGATACGCAGTATTTT. Translated, it gives CSAPSRGLLGTDTQYF.

This clonotype has only a few counts. The V gene is TRBV28, the J gene TRBJ2-4; D might be TRBD2 (6 bases). Germline CDR1 MDHEN, CDR2 SYDVKM. V lost 7 bases and J 1 base, leaving 11 bases between the germline ends. The CDR3 sequence is 14 residues long. CDR3 DNA sequence: TGTGCCAGCACTATGGGAGGCGCCAAAAACATTCAGTACTTC. This sequence encodes CASTMGGAKNIQYF. Filled out from reference TRBV28 and TRBJ2-4, the complete variable domain reads DVKVTQSSRYLVKRTGEKVFLECVQDMDHENMFWYRQDPGLGLRLIYFSYDVKMKEKGDIPEGYSVSREKKERFSLILESASTNQTSMYLCASTMGGAKNIQYFGAGTRLSVL.

The J gene is TRBJ2-5, the V gene TRBV5-1, with 10 bases that match TRBD2. Trimming removed 0 bases from V and 3 bases from J; junction bases left unmatched: 5. The CDR3 has 16 amino acids. The V gene's germline CDR1 is SGHRS and CDR2 YFSETQ. The CDR3 reads CASSLEPSGREETQYF. The CDR3, as DNA: TGCGCCAGCAGCTTGGAGCCCAGCGGGAGGGAAGAGACCCAGTACTTC.

The chain uses TRBV7-9 and TRBJ1-1; TRBD1 matches 8 bases. Per the germline V gene, CDR1 is SEHNR and CDR2 is FQNEAQ (reference sequence). The CDR3 loop spans 18 amino acids. J was trimmed by 0 bases and V by 1 base; bases with no gene match: 10. The CDR3 DNA sequence: TGTGCCAGCAGCTTAGGCAGGGGGCGGGCCTTTATGAACACTGAAGCTTTCTTT. Its protein is CASSLGRGRAFMNTEAFF.

This rearrangement joins TRBV6-5 to TRBJ2-3; D may be TRBD1 (5 bases). The germline gives CDR1 MNHEY, CDR2 SVGAGI. This CDR3 is built from 16 residues. Deletions cut 6 bases from V and 4 bases from J, with 20 bases between. Here the CDR3 reads CASSYRVGRPADTQYF. CDR3 DNA sequence: TGTGCCAGCAGCTACCGGGTGGGGCGCCCCGCAGATACGCAGTATTTT.